Below, 26 T cell receptor beta chains from the same sample are listed, as sequenced in a study of T cells expressing NK-cell markers. TCRdb reanalyzed the 5' RACE reads and collapses them to one entry per CDR3 protein, without DNA. The sample table sets out about 460,000 distinct CDR3 sequences. The sequencing input was blood T cells: a sorted CD56 or NKG2C T cell subset, CD4+ or CD8+ T cells, or bulk PBMC T cells (not recorded which). The receptors stem from a woman aged 45-60 years in good health.

The V and J genes are TRBV11-1 and TRBJ2-2; without DNA, the TCRdb call of TRBD2 cannot be checked. CDR1 is SGHAT, CDR2 FQDESV, per germline (reference sequence). CDR3 length equals 14 residues. The CDR3 loop is CASSHGRETGELFF.

This chain connects TRBV20-1 to TRBJ2-5; the D call of TRBD1 rests on TCRdb alone, since no DNA is present to check it. The CDR3 is 15 amino acids. Germline V gene data show CDR1 as DFQATT and CDR2 as SNEGSKA (reference sequence). The CDR3 reads CSARGRTGTQETQYF.

The chain combines TRBV7-2 with TRBJ2-2; lacking DNA, the TRBD2 call made by TCRdb goes unchecked. The CDR3 sequence is 16 residues long. Germline V CDR1 and CDR2: SGHTA, FQGNSA. The CDR3 loop is CASRPASGGPAGELFF.

The CDR3 loop reads CAIRLKSNRNEQFF. The chain is built from TRBV10-3 and TRBJ2-1. CDR3 length: 14 residues. The V gene's germline CDR1 is ENHRY and CDR2 SYGVKD.

The chain links TRBV12-3 or TRBV12-4 to TRBJ1-2; TCRdb proposes TRBD1, but this gene call is untestable without DNA. The length of the CDR3 is 15 residues. This CDR3 reads CASSSRPQGFYGYTF.

The rearrangement links TRBV5-1 to TRBJ1-4; TCRdb proposes TRBD1, but this gene call is untestable without DNA. The CDR3 totals 14 residues. Germline V gives CDR1 SGHRS, CDR2 YFSETQ. CDR3: CASSFSGGDEKLFF.

The V gene is TRBV5-6, the J gene TRBJ2-1; TCRdb returns TRBD2, unconfirmable since there is no DNA. The CDR3 length is 13 residues. Germline V CDR1 and CDR2: SGHDT, YYEEEE. CDR3 loop: CASSFADGGEQFF. The full variable domain, in which reference TRBV5-6 and TRBJ2-1 provide the parts outside the CDR3, is DAGVTQSPTHLIKTRGQQVTLRCSPKSGHDTVSWYQQALGQGPQFIFQYYEEEERQRGNFPDRFSGHQFPNYSSELNVNALLLGDSALYLCASSFADGGEQFFGPGTRLTVL.

The CDR3 protein is CASSVGTGEAFF. The chain joins TRBV7-9 to TRBJ1-1; lacking DNA, the TRBD1 call made by TCRdb goes unchecked. Looked up from germline, CDR1 is SEHNR and CDR2 is FQNEAQ (reference sequence). The CDR3 runs 12 residues.

The genes are TRBV10-3 and TRBJ1-5. The CDR3 extends over 13 amino acids. Germline loops: CDR1 ENHRY, CDR2 SYGVKD. The CDR3 region is CAISLGRGEPQHF.

This chain's CDR3 is CASSQRGRAEAFF. This chain uses TRBV4-1 with TRBJ1-1. This CDR3 comprises 13 residues. Germline lookup yields CDR1 MGHRA and CDR2 YSYEKL.

The chain is built from TRBV3-1 and TRBJ2-2; checking the TCRdb D call of TRBD1 is not possible without DNA. The CDR3 covers 15 residues. Germline V gene lookup returns CDR1 LGHDT and CDR2 YNNKEL (reference sequence). CDR3 residues: CASSLTGRNTGELFF.

The CDR3 sequence: CSARTGQSGEKLFF. The gene calls are TRBV20-1 and TRBJ1-4; there is no DNA to check the TCRdb D call of TRBD1. The CDR3 is 14 amino acids. Germline V gives CDR1 DFQATT, CDR2 SNEGSKA (reference sequence).

This rearrangement joins TRBV28 to TRBJ1-2; as DNA is missing, the TRBD1 call by TCRdb cannot be tested. Germline lookup yields CDR1 MDHEN and CDR2 SYDVKM. CDR3 length equals 14 residues. CDR3 amino acids: CASGGGMPRGGYTF.

The chain is built from TRBV20-1 and TRBJ2-7; TCRdb lists TRBD2, though no DNA is available to test this call. CDR3 size: 14 residues. The V gene's germline CDR1 is DFQATT and CDR2 SNEGSKA (reference sequence). The CDR3 is CSAPVAGGPPEQYF.

This chain connects TRBV3-1 to TRBJ2-4; TCRdb selects TRBD2, and the lack of DNA leaves this call unchecked. Looked up from germline, CDR1 is LGHDT and CDR2 is YNNKEL (reference sequence). This CDR3 has 18 amino acids. CDR3 sequence reads: CASSQDLLAEGAKNIQYF.

V gene TRBV5-6 combines with J gene TRBJ1-1. Germline CDR1 reads SGHDT; CDR2 reads YYEEEE. There are 13 residues in the CDR3. The CDR3 sequence: CASSGAGDTEAFF.

The V call is TRBV7-9, the J call TRBJ2-5; TCRdb designates TRBD1, a call that cannot be tested without DNA. Germline V CDR1 and CDR2: SEHNR, FQNEAQ (reference sequence). The CDR3 consists of 14 residues. CDR3 protein: CASSLVDIEETQYF.

V is TRBV20-1 and J is TRBJ1-4; TCRdb indicates TRBD1, and absent DNA this call remains unverified. The germline V gene has CDR1 DFQATT and CDR2 SNEGSKA (reference sequence). The CDR3 sequence is 16 residues long. This chain's CDR3 is CSARRSPDRPNEKLFF.

The rearrangement uses TRBV9 and TRBJ2-3; TCRdb reports TRBD2, a call that lacks DNA to check it against. Germline V gene data show CDR1 as SGDLS and CDR2 as YYNGEE. There are 15 residues in the CDR3. The CDR3 loop reads CASSVGLELTDTQYF.

This chain uses TRBV12-3 or TRBV12-4 with TRBJ1-3; the TCRdb call, TRBD1, lacks DNA for checking. CDR3 length: 12 residues. The CDR3 protein is CASGDRFQTIYF.

The V call is TRBV24-1, the J call TRBJ2-5. The length of the CDR3 is 13 residues. Germline V CDR1 and CDR2: KGHDR, SFDVKD. The CDR3 spells CATSGRSQETQYF.

V usage is TRBV14 and J usage is TRBJ1-1. The CDR3 length is 15 residues. Per the germline V gene, CDR1 is SGHDN and CDR2 is FVKESK. CDR3: CASSRYRAPNTEAFF.

The chain combines TRBV24-1 with TRBJ1-2. Germline CDR1 reads KGHDR; CDR2 reads SFDVKD. The CDR3 is made up of 15 amino acids. This CDR3 is CATSDQKDLFYGYTF.

The chain recombines TRBV20-1 with TRBJ2-3. This CDR3 comprises 12 residues. From germline, CDR1 is DFQATT and CDR2 SNEGSKA (reference sequence). CDR3: CSASDLGDTQYF.

The chain couples TRBV2 to TRBJ2-7; the TCRdb D gene call, TRBD1, has no DNA to confirm it. The germline CDR1 and CDR2 sequences are SNHLY and FYNNEI. This CDR3 has 13 residues. The chain's CDR3 is CASSEGREIEQYF.

The V call is TRBV12-3 or TRBV12-4, the J call TRBJ1-5; TCRdb outputs TRBD1, but without DNA this stays unchecked. The CDR3 covers 14 residues. CDR3 in amino acids: CASSTFRGLQPQHF.